The rows below give T cell receptor beta chains drawn from one sample of a study of blood T cells in healthy people across ages. TCRdb re-called the 5' RACE reads through MiXCR, storing one row per CDR3 protein. This table has approximately 800,000 distinct CDR3 sequences, about 55% appearing once. Sequenced: blood. Receptors originate from a man older than 75 in good health. Each CDR3 is given with its conserved first and last residue. D genes are given only for firm matches. Clone size appears in some rows only: once, few, many, or a class for an expanded clone.

clone_size: -
d_call: TRBD2
j_call: TRBJ2-7
v_call: TRBV11-2
cdr3_nt: TGTGCCGGCAGCTCAAGGTTAGCGGGAGGTTACTACGAGCAGTACTTC
cdr3_aa: CAGSSRLAGGYYEQYF

clone_size: many
d_call: -
j_call: TRBJ2-7
v_call: TRBV2
cdr3_nt: TGTGCCAGCAGTACCCCTTATCAGGGGTTGACCTACGAGCAGTACTTC
cdr3_aa: CASSTPYQGLTYEQYF

clone_size: -
d_call: TRBD2
j_call: TRBJ2-7
v_call: TRBV12-3/TRBV12-4
cdr3_nt: TGTGCCAGCAGTTTCGCTAGCGGGAAGCAGTACTTC
cdr3_aa: CASSFASGKQYF

clone_size: -
d_call: -
j_call: TRBJ2-5
v_call: TRBV12-5
cdr3_nt: TGTGCTAGTGGTTTGGTAGGTGGACGGGAGACCCAGTACTTC
cdr3_aa: CASGLVGGRETQYF

clone_size: -
d_call: -
j_call: TRBJ1-1
v_call: TRBV5-8
cdr3_nt: TGTGCCAGCAGCTTGTTTATTGGAGCTTTCTTT
cdr3_aa: CASSLFIGAFF

clone_size: -
d_call: TRBD1
j_call: TRBJ1-6
v_call: TRBV2
cdr3_nt: TGTGCCAGCAGGGGGACAGGGGATTCACCCCTCCACTTT
cdr3_aa: CASRGTGDSPLHF

clone_size: -
d_call: TRBD1
j_call: TRBJ2-7
v_call: TRBV6-5
cdr3_nt: TGTGCCAGCAGTTCCCGGACAGGCCTCCTCTACGAGCAGTACTTC
cdr3_aa: CASSSRTGLLYEQYF

clone_size: -
d_call: -
j_call: TRBJ1-2
v_call: TRBV25-1
cdr3_nt: TGTGCCAGCAGCCGAACTCAATCCCCCCGTGGGGGCTACACCTTC
cdr3_aa: CASSRTQSPRGGYTF

clone_size: few
d_call: -
j_call: TRBJ2-7
v_call: TRBV28
cdr3_nt: TGTGCCAGCAGTCGACAATACGAGCAGTACTTC
cdr3_aa: CASSRQYEQYF

clone_size: -
d_call: TRBD2
j_call: TRBJ2-1
v_call: TRBV5-1
cdr3_nt: TGCGCCAGCAGCTTGAAGGGACTAGCGGGATCAAGGGTTAGTTACAATGAGCAGTTCTTC
cdr3_aa: CASSLKGLAGSRVSYNEQFF

clone_size: -
d_call: -
j_call: TRBJ2-7
v_call: TRBV11-2
cdr3_nt: TGTGCCAGCAGCCGAGGGGGGGGAGGACTCTCCTACGAGCAGTACTTC
cdr3_aa: CASSRGGGGLSYEQYF

clone_size: many
d_call: -
j_call: TRBJ2-1
v_call: TRBV15
cdr3_nt: TGTGCCACCAGCAGAGACAGGGCCAATGAGCAGTTCTTC
cdr3_aa: CATSRDRANEQFF

clone_size: -
d_call: -
j_call: TRBJ2-5
v_call: TRBV20-1
cdr3_nt: TGCAGTGCTAGAATGGGGGAGACCCAGTACTTC
cdr3_aa: CSARMGETQYF

clone_size: -
d_call: TRBD2
j_call: TRBJ2-5
v_call: TRBV20-1
cdr3_nt: TGCAGTGCTAGAGATCAGTGGGCTAGCGGGATGGAAGAGACCCAGTACTTC
cdr3_aa: CSARDQWASGMEETQYF

clone_size: few
d_call: -
j_call: TRBJ2-1
v_call: TRBV9
cdr3_nt: TGTGCCAGCAGCGTAGGTCTGGGGTCCTACAATGAGCAGTTCTTC
cdr3_aa: CASSVGLGSYNEQFF

clone_size: -
d_call: -
j_call: TRBJ2-7
v_call: TRBV5-1
cdr3_nt: TGCGCCAGCACCCGGGGTGACTCCTACGAGCAGTACTTC
cdr3_aa: CASTRGDSYEQYF

clone_size: -
d_call: TRBD2
j_call: TRBJ2-5
v_call: TRBV12-3/TRBV12-4
cdr3_nt: TGTGCCAGCAGTTACCTAGCGGGACGGGAGCAGTACTTC
cdr3_aa: CASSYLAGREQYF

clone_size: -
d_call: TRBD1
j_call: TRBJ2-3
v_call: TRBV7-6
cdr3_nt: TGTGCCAGCAGCTATTTCGAGACAGGGGGCGCCGGGACTAGCACAGATACGCAGTATTTT
cdr3_aa: CASSYFETGGAGTSTDTQYF

clone_size: once
d_call: -
j_call: TRBJ2-1
v_call: TRBV24-1
cdr3_nt: TGTGCCACCAGTGACCCGACAAACTACAATGAGCAGTTCTTC
cdr3_aa: CATSDPTNYNEQFF

clone_size: few
d_call: -
j_call: TRBJ2-6
v_call: TRBV6-5
cdr3_nt: TGTGCCAGCAGGACCCCGAGGTCTGGGGCCAACGTCCTGACTTTC
cdr3_aa: CASRTPRSGANVLTF

clone_size: -
d_call: TRBD1
j_call: TRBJ1-6
v_call: TRBV28
cdr3_nt: TGTGCCAGCAGTTTAGGACAGGGGGGGATTGGGTCACCCCTCCACTTT
cdr3_aa: CASSLGQGGIGSPLHF

clone_size: -
d_call: -
j_call: TRBJ2-7
v_call: TRBV7-6
cdr3_nt: TGTGCCAGCGGCGTCTCCAATGACCAGTACTTC
cdr3_aa: CASGVSNDQYF

clone_size: few
d_call: -
j_call: TRBJ2-7
v_call: TRBV6-6
cdr3_nt: TGTGCCAGCAGACCCCGCGGGACAAACTACGAGCAGTACTTC
cdr3_aa: CASRPRGTNYEQYF

clone_size: -
d_call: TRBD1
j_call: TRBJ1-4
v_call: TRBV7-2
cdr3_nt: TGTGCCAGCAGCCAACCAGGGGGAGGAGAAAAACTGTTTTTT
cdr3_aa: CASSQPGGGEKLFF

clone_size: few
d_call: -
j_call: TRBJ2-5
v_call: TRBV6-5
cdr3_nt: TGTGCCAGCAGTTACTCGTTCTACAATGAGCAGTACTTC
cdr3_aa: CASSYSFYNEQYF

clone_size: few
d_call: -
j_call: TRBJ1-2
v_call: TRBV12-3/TRBV12-4
cdr3_nt: TGTGCCAGCAGACTCTCGATCAGCTATGGCTACACCTTC
cdr3_aa: CASRLSISYGYTF

clone_size: -
d_call: -
j_call: TRBJ2-7
v_call: TRBV21-1
cdr3_nt: TGTGCCAGCAGCAAAGGAAAATACCTTTCCTACGAGCAGTACTTC
cdr3_aa: CASSKGKYLSYEQYF

clone_size: -
d_call: -
j_call: TRBJ1-2
v_call: TRBV11-2
cdr3_nt: TGTGCCAGCAGCACCGGGGAGGCGGGCCGACCCTATGGCTACACCTTC
cdr3_aa: CASSTGEAGRPYGYTF

clone_size: -
d_call: -
j_call: TRBJ2-3
v_call: TRBV7-3
cdr3_nt: TGTGCCAGCAGCCCCTGGCAGGGAAGCACATATACGCAGTATTTT
cdr3_aa: CASSPWQGSTYTQYF

clone_size: -
d_call: TRBD1
j_call: TRBJ2-1
v_call: TRBV5-1
cdr3_nt: TGCGCCAGCAGCCCGACAGGGCCATCCTACAATGAGCAGTTCTTC
cdr3_aa: CASSPTGPSYNEQFF

clone_size: -
d_call: -
j_call: TRBJ1-1
v_call: TRBV4-2
cdr3_nt: TGTGCCAGCAGCCTCAAGGCAGGGCCGAACACTGAAGCTTTCTTT
cdr3_aa: CASSLKAGPNTEAFF

clone_size: -
d_call: -
j_call: TRBJ2-1
v_call: TRBV12-3/TRBV12-4
cdr3_nt: TGTGCCAGCAGTTTAGCGTCTTGGGATGAGCAGTTCTTC
cdr3_aa: CASSLASWDEQFF

clone_size: -
d_call: -
j_call: TRBJ1-4
v_call: TRBV7-6
cdr3_nt: TGTGCCAGCAGCTTGAGGGAGAGAAACGGTGAAAAACTGTTTTTT
cdr3_aa: CASSLRERNGEKLFF

clone_size: many
d_call: -
j_call: TRBJ1-4
v_call: TRBV20-1
cdr3_nt: TGCAGTGCTAGAGGGTGGACTAATGAAAAACTGTTTTTT
cdr3_aa: CSARGWTNEKLFF

clone_size: few
d_call: -
j_call: TRBJ1-5
v_call: TRBV29-1
cdr3_nt: TGCAGCGTTGCGTGGGGGAACAATCAGCCCCAGCATTTT
cdr3_aa: CSVAWGNNQPQHF

clone_size: -
d_call: TRBD2
j_call: TRBJ2-6
v_call: TRBV20-1
cdr3_nt: TGCAGTGCTAGTGACCCCCGGAGGTGTGAGCGGGAGAGGTCTGGGGCCAACGTCCTGACTTTC
cdr3_aa: CSASDPRRCERERSGANVLTF

clone_size: -
d_call: TRBD1
j_call: TRBJ2-7
v_call: TRBV5-1
cdr3_nt: TGCGCCAGCAGCTCATCGGACAGGGAACGCGAGCAGTACTTC
cdr3_aa: CASSSSDREREQYF

clone_size: -
d_call: TRBD2
j_call: TRBJ2-7
v_call: TRBV27
cdr3_nt: TGTGCCAGCAGTTTATTTTTTGGGACTAGCGGAAACTACGAGCAGTACTTC
cdr3_aa: CASSLFFGTSGNYEQYF

clone_size: -
d_call: -
j_call: TRBJ2-2
v_call: TRBV12-3/TRBV12-4
cdr3_nt: TGTGCCAGCAGTTTCCCCCAGGGTAATGGGGAGCTGTTTTTT
cdr3_aa: CASSFPQGNGELFF

clone_size: -
d_call: -
j_call: TRBJ2-1
v_call: TRBV25-1
cdr3_nt: TGTGCCAGCAGTGAGAATCCAGGGCCTGGTGGTTCCTACAATGAGCAGTTCTTC
cdr3_aa: CASSENPGPGGSYNEQFF

clone_size: few
d_call: -
j_call: TRBJ1-2
v_call: TRBV6-1
cdr3_nt: TGTGCCAGCAGTCGCGACGGTCCTAACTATGGCTACACCTTC
cdr3_aa: CASSRDGPNYGYTF

clone_size: few
d_call: -
j_call: TRBJ2-7
v_call: TRBV6-1
cdr3_nt: TGTGCCAGCGTAACAGGGTCCCCCTACGAGCAGTACTTC
cdr3_aa: CASVTGSPYEQYF

clone_size: -
d_call: TRBD1
j_call: TRBJ1-2
v_call: TRBV20-1
cdr3_nt: TGCAGTGCTAGAGATTCACAGGGGACGGGTGGCTACACCTTC
cdr3_aa: CSARDSQGTGGYTF

clone_size: few
d_call: TRBD1
j_call: TRBJ2-5
v_call: TRBV20-1
cdr3_nt: TGCAGTGCTACACAGGGGCAAGAGACCCAGTACTTC
cdr3_aa: CSATQGQETQYF

clone_size: few
d_call: -
j_call: TRBJ2-1
v_call: TRBV7-9
cdr3_nt: TGTGCCAGCAGCTTAGCGAACCCCCGGGGGAATCGAGGCAATGAGCAGTTCTTC
cdr3_aa: CASSLANPRGNRGNEQFF

clone_size: -
d_call: TRBD2
j_call: TRBJ2-1
v_call: TRBV6-5
cdr3_nt: TGTGCCAGCACTAGCGGGAGCAAGGAGAATGAGCAGTTCTTC
cdr3_aa: CASTSGSKENEQFF